These 10 T cell receptor beta chains originate from one sample sequenced in a study of CD8+CD57+ T cells in acquired aplastic anemia. Genomic DNA constituted the template upon which TCR beta VDJ and CDR3 profiling was performed. From the reads, TCRdb called clonotypes with MiXCR, one entry per CDR3 protein. The repertoire holds just over 150,000 distinct CDR3 sequences, with about 50% as singletons. Individuals selected for sequencing had exhibited CD8+CD57+ cell expansion on flow cytometry. Material: sorted CD4+, CD8+, or CD8+CD57+ T cells (not recorded which) from PBMCs. The receptors were sampled from a human donor with aplastic anemia.

This clonotype was detected a few times. Given a much more abundant clone one base away, this may be a read error. The chain is built from TRBV9 and TRBJ1-2; D is perhaps TRBD1 (5 bases). In germline, CDR1 is SGDLS, CDR2 YYNGEE. This CDR3 region has 13 residues. Trimming cost V 1 base and J 5 bases, with 9 bases left between them. The CDR3 DNA sequence: TGTGCCAGCAGCGTAAGAGCAGGGTATGGCTACACCTTC. Amino acid sequence: CASSVRAGYGYTF. The full variable domain, in which reference TRBV9 and TRBJ1-2 provide the parts outside the CDR3, is DSGVTQTPKHLITATGQRVTLRCSPRSGDLSVYWYQQSLDQGLQFLIQYYNGEERAKGNILERFSAQQFPDLHSELNLSSLELGDSALYFCASSVRAGYGYTFGSGTRLTVV.

The table lists this clonotype with a few counts. The rearrangement links TRBV24-1 to TRBJ1-2; the match to TRBD1 covers 7 bases. This CDR3 has 13 amino acids. J was trimmed by 7 bases and V by 3 bases; bases with no gene match: 4. Germline CDR1 KGHDR, CDR2 SFDVKD. The CDR3 protein is CATSDGQVGGYTF. The CDR3 DNA sequence: TGTGCCACCAGTGATGGACAGGTTGGTGGCTACACCTTC.

This clonotype appeared many times. This rearrangement joins TRBV7-2 to TRBJ1-2; 12 nucleotides agree with TRBD1. The V gene's germline CDR1 is SGHTA and CDR2 FQGNSA. This CDR3 has 14 residues. Germline trimming cut 4 bases from V and 7 bases from J; bases unmatched to any gene: 4. CDR3 amino acids: CASSSGQGAFGYTF. The DNA for the CDR3 is TGTGCCAGCAGCTCGGGACAGGGGGCGTTTGGCTACACCTTC.

The sample holds a few counts of this clonotype. The chain combines TRBV10-1 with TRBJ2-1; 9 bases are a match to TRBD2. CDR3 size: 17 residues. Germline CDR1 WNHNN, CDR2 SYGVQD (reference sequence). Trimming at V came to 3 bases and at J to 4 bases, leaving 10 bases not matched to a gene. This CDR3 reads CASSDTGGRETYNEQFF. CDR3 bases: TGCGCCAGCAGTGACACGGGCGGGAGGGAAACTTACAATGAGCAGTTCTTC.

Notes on this clonotype: With a much larger clone just one base away, this may be a read error. The genes are TRBV11-3 and TRBJ2-7, with D possibly TRBD1 on 6 matching bases. Germline V gene lookup returns CDR1 SGHNT and CDR2 YENEEA. Trimming shortened V by 5 bases and J by 2 bases, and 13 bases separated the two germline ends. The CDR3 extends over 14 amino acids. CDR3 in amino acids: CASSPQDRPYEQYF. The CDR3 DNA reads as TGTGCCAGCAGCCCACAGGACAGACCCTACGAGCAGTACTTC.

This chain links TRBV6-5 with TRBJ1-1; possibly TRBD1 for D (5 bases). V lost 0 bases and J 5 bases, leaving 10 bases between the germline ends. This CDR3 spans 14 amino acids. Germline CDR1 reads MNHEY; CDR2 reads SVGAGI. The CDR3 here is CASSYSQGGTEAFF. In DNA form, the CDR3 reads TGTGCCAGCAGTTACTCGCAGGGCGGGACTGAAGCTTTCTTT.

This sequence joins TRBV4-2 and TRBJ1-2, with 9 bases aligning to TRBD1. With 4 bases clipped from V and 2 bases from J, the junction kept 14 bases outside the gene matches. Germline CDR1 reads LGHNA; CDR2 reads YNFKEQ. The CDR3 extends over 18 amino acids. In nucleotides, the CDR3 is TGTGCCAGCAGCCGAGACAGGGGGGTCCGTCAGGGGAACTATGGCTACACCTTC. Translated, it gives CASSRDRGVRQGNYGYTF.

The chain employs TRBV20-1 and TRBJ2-3, with 9 nucleotides matching TRBD2. The ends lost 3 bases at V and 4 bases at J; junction bases unmatched: 2. The CDR3 contains 13 residues. Germline-derived CDR1 and CDR2 are DFQATT and SNEGSKA (reference sequence). The CDR3 nucleotides read TGCAGTGCTAGGTGGACTAGCGCAGATACGCAGTATTTT. Its protein product is CSARWTSADTQYF.

This clonotype appeared many times. This sequence joins TRBV7-3 and TRBJ1-1, with D tentatively TRBD1 (5 bases). The CDR3 runs 18 residues. The V gene lost 0 bases and the J gene lost 2 bases, with 19 bases spanning the gap. The V gene's germline CDR1 is SGHTA and CDR2 FQGTGA. The DNA for the CDR3 is TGTGCCAGCAGCTTAACGGGGCGACAGACATACATAAACACTGAAGCTTTCTTT. This codes for CASSLTGRQTYINTEAFF. The entire variable domain, with the rest obtained from reference TRBV7-3 and TRBJ1-1, is as follows: GAGVSQTPSNKVTEKGKYVELRCDPISGHTALYWYRQSLGQGPEFLIYFQGTGAADDSGLPNDRFFAVRPEGSVSTLKIQRTERGDSAVYLCASSLTGRQTYINTEAFFGQGTRLTVV.

This chain connects TRBV25-1 to TRBJ2-7; D may be TRBD1 or TRBD2 (7 bases each). The V end lost 6 bases, the J end lost 1 base, and 28 bases lay between the germline ends. This CDR3 region has 19 residues. Germline values: CDR1 MGHDK, CDR2 SYGVNS. The DNA of the CDR3 is TGTGCCAGCAGGAAGATTTATGGGAGGGGGCGTCCGTATTCCTACGAGCAGTACTTC. Amino acid sequence: CASRKIYGRGRPYSYEQYF.